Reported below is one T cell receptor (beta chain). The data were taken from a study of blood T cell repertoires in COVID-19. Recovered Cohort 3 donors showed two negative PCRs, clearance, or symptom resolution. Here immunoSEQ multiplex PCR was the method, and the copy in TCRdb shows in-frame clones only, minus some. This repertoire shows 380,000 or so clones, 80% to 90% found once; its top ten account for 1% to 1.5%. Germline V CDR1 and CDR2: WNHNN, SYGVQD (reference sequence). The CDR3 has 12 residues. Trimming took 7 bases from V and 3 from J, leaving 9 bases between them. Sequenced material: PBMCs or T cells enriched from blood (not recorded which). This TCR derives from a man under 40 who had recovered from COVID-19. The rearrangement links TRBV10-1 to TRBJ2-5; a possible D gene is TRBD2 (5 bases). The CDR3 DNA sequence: TGCGCCAGCATAGCCGGGAAAGAGACCCAGTACTTC. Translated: CASIAGKETQYF.